This T cell receptor (beta chain) was found in a study of cytomegalovirus exposure and HLA in healthy donors. Study summary: Unique TCRs from HLA-typed donors, around 79 million of them, were held in an early data release.

As for this clone: Its antigen is unidentified.

Findings and caveats of the study: TCR beta chain V- and J-gene trimming was linked, in a later analysis, to a missense variant in DCLRE1C. Sequencing likely caused a cluster of highly shared sequence variants.

In the PCR, 60 Vbeta and 13 Jbeta primers were used. The protocol was immunoSEQ multiplex PCR, while the TCRdb copy is restricted to in-frame clones and leaves out a portion. In the table there are some 120,000 clones, about 80% of which are singletons. The sequence was obtained from a man aged 30 to 39 in good health and CMV-seronegative. The sequenced sample consisted of PBMCs.

The CDR3 sequence: CASSLGASTDTQYF. The DNA of the CDR3 is TGTGCCAGCAGCTTAGGGGCGAGCACAGATACGCAGTATTTT. V gene TRBV7-3 combines with J gene TRBJ2-3; a possible D gene is TRBD1 (5 bases). Germline CDR1 is SGHTA and CDR2 is FQGTGA. This CDR3 is 14 amino acids long. V was clipped by 2 bases and J by 0 bases, with 6 bases between them.